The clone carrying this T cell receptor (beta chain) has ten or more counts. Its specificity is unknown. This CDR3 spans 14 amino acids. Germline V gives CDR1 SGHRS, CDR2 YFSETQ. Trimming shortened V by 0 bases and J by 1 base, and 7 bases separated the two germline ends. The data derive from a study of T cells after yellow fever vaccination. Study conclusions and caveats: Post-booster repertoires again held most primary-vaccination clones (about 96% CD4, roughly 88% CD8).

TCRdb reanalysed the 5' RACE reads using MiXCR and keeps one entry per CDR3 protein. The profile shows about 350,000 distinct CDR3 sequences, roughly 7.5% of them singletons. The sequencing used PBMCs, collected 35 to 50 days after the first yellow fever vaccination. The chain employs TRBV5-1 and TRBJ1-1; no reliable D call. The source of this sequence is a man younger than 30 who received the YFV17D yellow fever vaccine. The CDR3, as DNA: TGCGCCAGCAGCTTGGAACCGACGAACACTGAAGCTTTCTTT. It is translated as CASSLEPTNTEAFF. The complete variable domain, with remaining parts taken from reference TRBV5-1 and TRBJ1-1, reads KAGVTQTPRYLIKTRGQQVTLSCSPISGHRSVSWYQQTPGQGLQFLFEYFSETQRNKGNFPGRFSGRQFSNSRSEMNVSTLELGDSALYLCASSLEPTNTEAFFGQGTRLTVV.